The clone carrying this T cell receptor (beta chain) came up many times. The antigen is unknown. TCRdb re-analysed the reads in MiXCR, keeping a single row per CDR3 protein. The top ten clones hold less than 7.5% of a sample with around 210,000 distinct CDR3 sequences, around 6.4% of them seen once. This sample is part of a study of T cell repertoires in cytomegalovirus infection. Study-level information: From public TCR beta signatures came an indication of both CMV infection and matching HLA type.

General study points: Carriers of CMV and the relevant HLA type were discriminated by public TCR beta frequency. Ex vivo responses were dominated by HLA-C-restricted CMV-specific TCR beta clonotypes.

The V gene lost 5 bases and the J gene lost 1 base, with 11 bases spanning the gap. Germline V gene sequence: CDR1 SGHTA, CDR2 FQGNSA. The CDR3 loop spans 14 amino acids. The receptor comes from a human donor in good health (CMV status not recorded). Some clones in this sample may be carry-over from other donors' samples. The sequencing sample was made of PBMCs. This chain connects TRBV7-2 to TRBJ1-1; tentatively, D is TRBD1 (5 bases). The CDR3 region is CASSPGPANTEAFF. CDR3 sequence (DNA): TGTGCCAGCAGCCCGGGACCGGCGAACACTGAAGCTTTCTTT.